The entry that follows covers one T cell receptor (beta chain) sequence. The source of the sample is a study of blood T cell repertoires in COVID-19. Study as a whole: The United States, Italy and Spain provided the acute and convalescent COVID-19 samples. PBMCs, B-cell-depleted T cells, or T cells were the source of the cDNA or gDNA that made up the material.

In the original workflow: Using reference gene primer amplification, nucleated cell counts were estimated. Clones were sequenced by immunoSEQ multiplex PCR, and TCRdb holds only the in-frame ones, with some missing. V and J calls and clone size follow that table, whereas D and trimming were derived from the DNA. The sample lists 81,000 or so clones, around 91% occurring once. In germline, CDR1 is MNHEY, CDR2 SVGAGI. The length of the CDR3 is 13 residues. Between the trimmed V and J ends, which lost 5 bases and 6 bases, there was a span of 13 bases. This receptor was taken from a man in his 70s with active or convalescent COVID-19. Material: peripheral blood. The J gene is TRBJ1-2, the V gene TRBV6-5; weak D call: TRBD1 (5 bases). CDR3 sequence: CASSPWGGDGYTF. The CDR3 DNA is TGTGCCAGCAGTCCGTGGGGGGGGGATGGCTACACCTTC.